There are many counts of the clone carrying this T cell receptor (beta chain). Its target is unknown. This sample stems from a study of regulatory T cells in long-lasting Graves disease. General study points: TRBV28, TRBJ1-2 and TRBJ2-5 were favored in persistent disease.

The CDR3 is 14 residues long. Germline-derived CDR1 and CDR2 are SGHNT and YENEEA. V was clipped by 3 bases and J by 4 bases; unmatched bases: 5. Time point defined: newly diagnosed GD, antithyroid drugs for less than 3 months. Generation of the TCR library employed RNA extracted from PBMCs. Building of the TCR beta libraries involved iRepertoire HTBI primers and Arm-PCR of CDR3 regions. In TCRdb, the multiplex PCR reads were re-called with MiXCR into one record per CDR3 protein. Among approximately 250,000 distinct CDR3 sequences, about 16% were seen once, and the ten largest hold about 20%. V gene TRBV11-3 combines with J gene TRBJ2-5; 7 bases are shared with TRBD2. The receptor was derived from a female donor with Graves disease. The input for sequencing was peripheral blood mononuclear cells (PBMCs), taken at new diagnosis, from a patient treated with antithyroid drugs. The CDR3 DNA is TGTGCCAGCAGCTTCCAGACTAGCCCAGAGACCCAGTACTTC. The encoded protein is CASSFQTSPETQYF.